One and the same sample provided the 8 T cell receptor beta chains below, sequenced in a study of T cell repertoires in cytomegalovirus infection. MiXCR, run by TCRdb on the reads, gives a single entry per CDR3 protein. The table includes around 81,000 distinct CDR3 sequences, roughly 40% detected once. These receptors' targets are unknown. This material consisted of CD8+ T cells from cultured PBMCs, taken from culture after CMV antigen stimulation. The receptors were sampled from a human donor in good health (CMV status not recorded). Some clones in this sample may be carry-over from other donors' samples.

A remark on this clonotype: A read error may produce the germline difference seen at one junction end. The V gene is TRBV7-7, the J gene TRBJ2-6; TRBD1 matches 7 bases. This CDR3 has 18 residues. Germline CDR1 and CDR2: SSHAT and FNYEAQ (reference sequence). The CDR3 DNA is TGTGCTAGCAGCTTAACGACAGGGCCCTTCTCTGGGGCCAACGTCCTGACTTTC. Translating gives CASSLTTGPFSGANVLTF.

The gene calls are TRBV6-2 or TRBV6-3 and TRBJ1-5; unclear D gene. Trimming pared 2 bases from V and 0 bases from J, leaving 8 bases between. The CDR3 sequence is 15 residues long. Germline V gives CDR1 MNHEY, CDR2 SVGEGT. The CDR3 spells CASSYTVNSNQPQHF. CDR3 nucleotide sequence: TGTGCCAGCAGTTACACGGTTAATAGCAATCAGCCCCAGCATTTT.

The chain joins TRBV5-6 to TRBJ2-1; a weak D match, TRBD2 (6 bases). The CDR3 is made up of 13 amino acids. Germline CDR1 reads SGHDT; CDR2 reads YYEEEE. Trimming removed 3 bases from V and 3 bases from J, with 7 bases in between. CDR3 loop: CASSWDFYNEQFF. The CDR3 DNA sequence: TGTGCCAGCAGCTGGGACTTCTACAATGAGCAGTTCTTC.

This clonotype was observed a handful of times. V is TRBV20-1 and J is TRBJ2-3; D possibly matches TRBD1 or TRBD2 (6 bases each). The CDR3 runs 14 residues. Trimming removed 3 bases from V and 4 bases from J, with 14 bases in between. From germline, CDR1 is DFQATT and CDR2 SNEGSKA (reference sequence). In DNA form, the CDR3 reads TGCAGTGCTAGTGGGTCGGGGGCCGCAGATACGCAGTATTTT. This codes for CSASGSGAADTQYF.

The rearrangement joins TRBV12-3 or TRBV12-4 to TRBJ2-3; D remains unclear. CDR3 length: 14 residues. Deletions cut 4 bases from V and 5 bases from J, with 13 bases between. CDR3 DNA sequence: TGTGCCAGCAGTTCCGGGCCCCAGCTAGATACGCAGTATTTT. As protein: CASSSGPQLDTQYF.

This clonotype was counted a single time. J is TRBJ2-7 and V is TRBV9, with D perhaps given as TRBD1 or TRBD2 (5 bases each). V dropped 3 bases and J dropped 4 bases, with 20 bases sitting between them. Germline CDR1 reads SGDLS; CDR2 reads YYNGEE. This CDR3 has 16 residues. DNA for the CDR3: TGTGCCAGCAGCGACGGTCCGGGACGGAGAGAGTACGAGCAGTACTTC. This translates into CASSDGPGRREYEQYF. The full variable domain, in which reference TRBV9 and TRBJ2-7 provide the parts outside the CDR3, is DSGVTQTPKHLITATGQRVTLRCSPRSGDLSVYWYQQSLDQGLQFLIQYYNGEERAKGNILERFSAQQFPDLHSELNLSSLELGDSALYFCASSDGPGRREYEQYFGPGTRLTVT.

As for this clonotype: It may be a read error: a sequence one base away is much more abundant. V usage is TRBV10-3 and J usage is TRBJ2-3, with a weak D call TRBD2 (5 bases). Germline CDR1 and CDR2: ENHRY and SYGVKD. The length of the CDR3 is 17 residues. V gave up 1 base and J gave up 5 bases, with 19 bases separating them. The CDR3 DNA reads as TGTGCCATCAGTGAGTTCGGGAAGGCTGTGGGGATAGATACGCAGTATTTT. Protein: CAISEFGKAVGIDTQYF.

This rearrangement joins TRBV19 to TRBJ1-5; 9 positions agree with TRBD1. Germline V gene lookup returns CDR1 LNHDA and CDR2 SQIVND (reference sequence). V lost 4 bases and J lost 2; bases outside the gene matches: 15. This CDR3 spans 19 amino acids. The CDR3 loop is CASSNGDRGNILGNQPQHF. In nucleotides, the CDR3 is TGTGCCAGTAGTAACGGCGACAGGGGGAATATATTAGGCAATCAGCCCCAGCATTTT.